A selection of T cell receptor beta chains follows, all from one sample in a study of cytomegalovirus exposure and HLA in healthy donors. Generated by immunoSEQ multiplex PCR, the TCRdb table keeps only in-frame clones and is missing some. The data contain around 300,000 clones, roughly 70% of them singletons. The sequenced sample consisted of PBMCs. These receptors all come from a female donor in good health and CMV-seronegative. The CDR3 runs from the conserved cysteine through the conserved F or W. Each record gives: J gene, V gene, D gene, clone size, CDR3 protein, CDR3 DNA. D genes are given only for firm matches. Size tells how often a clone was seen (once, few, many) or the class of an expanded clone, and some rows leave it out.

j_call: TRBJ2-2
v_call: TRBV7-3
d_call: TRBD2
clone_size: -
cdr3_aa: CASSSTSGRAGELFF
cdr3_nt: TGTGCCAGCAGCTCAACTAGCGGGAGGGCCGGGGAGCTGTTTTTT

j_call: TRBJ2-1
v_call: TRBV6-5
d_call: TRBD2
clone_size: -
cdr3_aa: CASSYPLSGRENEQFF
cdr3_nt: TGTGCCAGCAGTTACCCCCTGAGCGGGAGAGAGAATGAGCAGTTCTTC

j_call: TRBJ1-1
v_call: TRBV12-5
d_call: -
clone_size: once
cdr3_aa: CASGPALDRVESTEAFF
cdr3_nt: TGTGCTAGTGGACCCGCCTTGGACAGAGTGGAGAGCACTGAAGCTTTCTTT

j_call: TRBJ2-3
v_call: TRBV5-1
d_call: TRBD2
clone_size: once
cdr3_aa: CASSPRLAGNTDTQYF
cdr3_nt: TGCGCCAGCAGCCCCAGACTAGCGGGAAATACAGATACGCAGTATTTT

j_call: TRBJ2-2
v_call: TRBV7-2
d_call: -
clone_size: few
cdr3_aa: CASSSTRKNTGELFF
cdr3_nt: TGTGCCAGCAGCTCAACTAGAAAGAACACCGGGGAGCTGTTTTTT

j_call: TRBJ2-3
v_call: TRBV28
d_call: TRBD1
clone_size: -
cdr3_aa: CARPYRDKTGVRTDTQYF
cdr3_nt: TGTGCCAGACCCTATAGAGATAAAACAGGGGTCCGCACAGATACGCAGTATTTT

j_call: TRBJ1-5
v_call: TRBV5-1
d_call: TRBD1
clone_size: -
cdr3_aa: CASSLGGQVNQPQHF
cdr3_nt: TGCGCCAGCAGCTTGGGGGGACAGGTCAATCAGCCCCAGCATTTT

j_call: TRBJ1-4
v_call: TRBV6-1
d_call: TRBD1
clone_size: -
cdr3_aa: CASSSQGAANEKLFF
cdr3_nt: TGTGCCAGCAGTTCGCAGGGGGCTGCTAATGAAAAACTGTTTTTT

j_call: TRBJ2-7
v_call: TRBV19
d_call: TRBD1
clone_size: -
cdr3_aa: CASSPTPDREGQYF
cdr3_nt: TGTGCCAGTAGCCCCACCCCGGACAGGGAAGGGCAGTACTTC

j_call: TRBJ1-5
v_call: TRBV19
d_call: TRBD1
clone_size: -
cdr3_aa: CASRETGGASQPQHF
cdr3_nt: TGTGCCAGTAGGGAGACAGGGGGCGCAAGTCAGCCCCAGCATTTT

j_call: TRBJ2-7
v_call: TRBV19
d_call: -
clone_size: few
cdr3_aa: CASSPRPSAGKQYF
cdr3_nt: TGTGCCAGTAGCCCCCGCCCTAGCGCCGGCAAGCAGTACTTC

j_call: TRBJ1-1
v_call: TRBV6-1
d_call: -
clone_size: once
cdr3_aa: CASSEVMGQTEAFF
cdr3_nt: TGTGCCAGCAGTGAAGTCATGGGGCAAACTGAAGCTTTCTTT

j_call: TRBJ2-2
v_call: TRBV10-3
d_call: -
clone_size: -
cdr3_aa: CAIGSGGTGELFF
cdr3_nt: TGTGCCATCGGGTCAGGAGGGACCGGGGAGCTGTTTTTT

j_call: TRBJ2-7
v_call: TRBV25-1
d_call: TRBD1
clone_size: -
cdr3_aa: CASGDRSSYEQYF
cdr3_nt: TGTGCCAGCGGGGACAGGAGTTCCTACGAGCAGTACTTC

j_call: TRBJ2-7
v_call: TRBV6-5
d_call: -
clone_size: -
cdr3_aa: CASTAPGAYEQYF
cdr3_nt: TGTGCCAGCACCGCACCGGGGGCCTACGAGCAGTACTTC

j_call: TRBJ2-1
v_call: TRBV11-3
d_call: TRBD2
clone_size: -
cdr3_aa: CASSPRGGMSSYNEQFF
cdr3_nt: TGTGCCAGCAGCCCGCGGGGGGGGATGAGCTCCTACAATGAGCAGTTCTTC

j_call: TRBJ2-1
v_call: TRBV27
d_call: -
clone_size: -
cdr3_aa: CASSLRRVGWDEQFF
cdr3_nt: TGTGCCAGCAGTTTACGGCGGGTGGGTTGGGATGAGCAGTTCTTC

j_call: TRBJ1-5
v_call: TRBV5-6
d_call: -
clone_size: -
cdr3_aa: CASSLERGPQHF
cdr3_nt: TGTGCCAGCAGCTTGGAGCGGGGGCCCCAGCATTTT

j_call: TRBJ1-3
v_call: TRBV7-2
d_call: TRBD1
clone_size: -
cdr3_aa: CASSKRQGSGNTIYF
cdr3_nt: TGTGCCAGCAGCAAACGACAGGGCTCTGGAAACACCATATATTTT

j_call: TRBJ2-7
v_call: TRBV5-1
d_call: TRBD1
clone_size: -
cdr3_aa: CASSLDRGGNYEQYF
cdr3_nt: TGCGCCAGCAGCTTAGACAGGGGTGGGAACTACGAGCAGTACTTC

j_call: TRBJ2-1
v_call: TRBV9
d_call: TRBD2
clone_size: few
cdr3_aa: CASSAHLMGGTVEQFF
cdr3_nt: TGTGCCAGCAGCGCCCATCTTATGGGGGGGACCGTTGAGCAGTTCTTC

j_call: TRBJ2-7
v_call: TRBV27
d_call: TRBD2
clone_size: -
cdr3_aa: CASSGDPVAGGRGQYF
cdr3_nt: TGTGCCAGCAGCGGCGATCCGGTAGCGGGAGGGCGGGGGCAGTACTTC

j_call: TRBJ2-7
v_call: TRBV5-6
d_call: -
clone_size: -
cdr3_aa: CASSYQGSSYEQYF
cdr3_nt: TGTGCCAGCAGCTACCAGGGGAGCTCCTACGAGCAGTACTTC

j_call: TRBJ2-7
v_call: TRBV29-1
d_call: -
clone_size: -
cdr3_aa: CSVDGLYEQYF
cdr3_nt: TGCAGCGTTGACGGACTCTACGAGCAGTACTTC

j_call: TRBJ2-3
v_call: TRBV5-3
d_call: TRBD2
clone_size: once
cdr3_aa: CARSLNLLAGGDTQYF
cdr3_nt: TGTGCCAGAAGCTTGAATCTCCTAGCGGGAGGAGATACGCAGTATTTT

j_call: TRBJ2-2
v_call: TRBV30
d_call: -
clone_size: -
cdr3_aa: CAWSVGQATGELFF
cdr3_nt: TGTGCCTGGAGTGTCGGCCAAGCGACCGGGGAGCTGTTTTTT

j_call: TRBJ2-2
v_call: TRBV27
d_call: TRBD2
clone_size: -
cdr3_aa: CASTFLAGAGTGELFF
cdr3_nt: TGTGCCAGCACCTTCCTAGCGGGAGCGGGCACCGGGGAGCTGTTTTTT

j_call: TRBJ1-2
v_call: TRBV7-2
d_call: -
clone_size: -
cdr3_aa: CASSLDAGSSYGYTF
cdr3_nt: TGTGCCAGCAGCTTAGACGCGGGCAGTTCCTATGGCTACACCTTC

j_call: TRBJ2-7
v_call: TRBV29-1
d_call: -
clone_size: -
cdr3_aa: CSAAPQYSYEQYF
cdr3_nt: TGCAGCGCGGCCCCACAGTACTCCTACGAGCAGTACTTC

j_call: TRBJ2-6
v_call: TRBV28
d_call: -
clone_size: few
cdr3_aa: CASTEGAMAGANVLTF
cdr3_nt: TGTGCCAGCACGGAAGGGGCAATGGCTGGGGCCAACGTCCTGACTTTC

j_call: TRBJ2-1
v_call: TRBV6-4
d_call: -
clone_size: -
cdr3_aa: CASSEGGEYNEQFF
cdr3_nt: TGTGCCAGCAGTGAAGGCGGAGAATACAATGAGCAGTTCTTC

j_call: TRBJ2-5
v_call: TRBV7-9
d_call: TRBD2
clone_size: few
cdr3_aa: CASSPPGTSGPGETQYF
cdr3_nt: TGTGCCAGCAGCCCCCCCGGGACTAGCGGGCCGGGGGAGACCCAGTACTTC

j_call: TRBJ2-6
v_call: TRBV5-6
d_call: -
clone_size: -
cdr3_aa: CASSLVREKWNVLTF
cdr3_nt: TGTGCCAGCAGCTTGGTTCGGGAGAAATGGAACGTCCTGACTTTC

j_call: TRBJ1-1
v_call: TRBV5-5
d_call: -
clone_size: -
cdr3_aa: CASSLITGGTEAFF
cdr3_nt: TGTGCCAGCAGCTTGATAACGGGGGGGACTGAAGCTTTCTTT

j_call: TRBJ2-7
v_call: TRBV11-2
d_call: TRBD2
clone_size: -
cdr3_aa: CASSLEIAGNYEQYF
cdr3_nt: TGTGCCAGCAGCTTAGAAATAGCGGGAAACTACGAGCAGTACTTC

j_call: TRBJ2-1
v_call: TRBV7-2
d_call: TRBD2
clone_size: -
cdr3_aa: CASSSRLAGEVHEQFF
cdr3_nt: TGTGCCAGCAGCTCCCGACTAGCGGGAGAAGTCCATGAGCAGTTCTTC

j_call: TRBJ2-7
v_call: TRBV5-6
d_call: TRBD2
clone_size: -
cdr3_aa: CASSVLAGHSYEQYF
cdr3_nt: TGTGCCAGCAGCGTACTAGCGGGACACTCCTACGAGCAGTACTTC

j_call: TRBJ2-1
v_call: TRBV2
d_call: TRBD2
clone_size: once
cdr3_aa: CASSGVAGGGNEQFF
cdr3_nt: TGTGCCAGCAGTGGGGTAGCGGGAGGCGGTAATGAGCAGTTCTTC

j_call: TRBJ2-1
v_call: TRBV6-4
d_call: TRBD2
clone_size: -
cdr3_aa: CASSDGLAGFNEQFF
cdr3_nt: TGTGCCAGCAGTGACGGGCTAGCGGGGTTCAATGAGCAGTTCTTC

j_call: TRBJ1-1
v_call: TRBV12-5
d_call: TRBD1
clone_size: -
cdr3_aa: CASGLGTGETEAFF
cdr3_nt: TGTGCTAGTGGTTTGGGGACAGGGGAAACTGAAGCTTTCTTT

j_call: TRBJ2-2
v_call: TRBV28
d_call: -
clone_size: few
cdr3_aa: CASSINTGELFF
cdr3_nt: TGTGCCAGCAGCATTAACACCGGGGAGCTGTTTTTT

j_call: TRBJ1-1
v_call: TRBV19
d_call: -
clone_size: -
cdr3_aa: CASSITGNTEAFF
cdr3_nt: TGTGCCAGTAGTATAACAGGGAACACTGAAGCTTTCTTT

j_call: TRBJ1-4
v_call: TRBV2
d_call: -
clone_size: few
cdr3_aa: CASSGLGGEKLFF
cdr3_nt: TGTGCCAGCAGTGGTCTTGGGGGGGAAAAACTGTTTTTT

j_call: TRBJ2-1
v_call: TRBV19
d_call: TRBD2
clone_size: few
cdr3_aa: CASSRGLAGNEQFF
cdr3_nt: TGTGCCAGTAGTAGGGGACTAGCGGGCAATGAGCAGTTCTTC

j_call: TRBJ2-3
v_call: TRBV4-2
d_call: -
clone_size: few
cdr3_aa: CASSQGLVTTDTQYF
cdr3_nt: TGTGCCAGCAGCCAAGGACTAGTCACCACAGATACGCAGTATTTT

j_call: TRBJ2-1
v_call: TRBV6-5
d_call: TRBD1
clone_size: -
cdr3_aa: CASSWTGSRNEQFF
cdr3_nt: TGTGCCAGCAGTTGGACAGGGAGCCGGAATGAGCAGTTCTTC

j_call: TRBJ2-3
v_call: TRBV7-2
d_call: -
clone_size: -
cdr3_aa: CASSLTRESTDTQYF
cdr3_nt: TGTGCCAGCAGCTTGACCCGGGAGAGCACAGATACGCAGTATTTT